The 3 T cell receptor beta chains in this list originate from one sample, sequenced in a study of radiotherapy plus CTLA-4 blockade in lung cancer. The assay was immunoSEQ multiplex PCR, and TCRdb's table has in-frame clones only and misses some. This sample carries under 95,000 clones, more than 60% of them seen once, and the ten largest clones take 22%. This sample comprised peripheral blood, obtained from a patient treated with radiotherapy plus ipilimumab. These receptors were obtained from a human donor with non-small cell lung cancer whose response to radiotherapy plus ipilimumab could not be evaluated. Some clones in this sample may be carry-over from other donors' samples.

V is TRBV6-6 and J is TRBJ2-1; D not certain. The CDR3 loop spans 13 amino acids. V was shortened by 0 bases and J by 10 bases, with 10 bases between the two germline ends. Germline V gene lookup returns CDR1 MNHNY and CDR2 SVGAGI (reference sequence). CDR3 sequence reads: CASSYSAGVEQFF. In nucleotides, the CDR3 is TGTGCCAGCAGTTACTCGGCAGGTGTCGAGCAGTTCTTC.

The chain employs TRBV18 and TRBJ2-1, with a possible D match to TRBD2 (6 bases). Germline-derived CDR1 and CDR2 are KGHSH and LQKENI. CDR3 length: 15 residues. Deletions cut 5 bases from V and 2 bases from J, with 13 bases between. The CDR3 sequence is CASSLRGDAYNEQFF. CDR3 nucleotide sequence: TGTGCCAGCTCATTGCGGGGAGATGCCTACAATGAGCAGTTCTTC.

This clone has only one observation. The chain is built from TRBV30 and TRBJ2-1; TRBD1 might be the D (6 bases). V lost 2 bases to trimming and J lost 10 bases, with 15 bases between them. Germline loops: CDR1 GTSNPN, CDR2 SVGIG (reference sequence). CDR3 length: 13 amino acids. The CDR3 spells CAWSISSGTEQFF. The CDR3 DNA sequence: TGTGCCTGGAGTATATCGTCCGGGACAGAGCAGTTCTTC. The full variable domain, in which reference TRBV30 and TRBJ2-1 provide the parts outside the CDR3, is SQTIHQWPATLVQPVGSPLSLECTVEGTSNPNLYWYRQAAGRGLQLLFYSVGIGQISSEVPQNLSASRPQDRQFILSSKKLLLSDSGFYLCAWSISSGTEQFFGPGTRLTVL.